Reported below is one T cell receptor (beta chain). This clone was detected only a few times. Its antigen target is currently unknown. The record has no base qualities; no much larger clone is one base away. The immunoSEQ Assay, a bias-controlled multiplex PCR, was used to amplify TCRbeta CDR3 regions from genomic DNA. Per the source publication's procedure: Nucleated cell counts per sample were estimated from amplification of reference gene primers within the assay. Sequence reads were collapsed and filtered to measure the absolute abundance of every unique TCRbeta CDR3 rearrangement. Productive Simpson clonality was computed per sample as the square root of Simpson's diversity index over productive rearrangements. TCRdb stores this immuneACCESS table with in-frame sequences only. Part of the clones is absent; in the studies checked, under half of the shortfall reflects unresolved V genes, and no reason is known for the rest. V, J and clone size derive from that table, while D and trimming were established from the DNA sequence. Present in this sample are 200,000 to 250,000 clones, roughly four fifths of which were seen just once. The ten largest clones represent approximately 8% of the sample.

The sample is drawn from a study of blood T cell repertoires in COVID-19 (TCRdb year 2020). With regard to the full study: Collaborator samples came from the United States, Italy and Spain and covered acute and convalescent phases of COVID-19. The repertoires were released in a freely available public database intended as a resource for research on the immune response to SARS-CoV-2. Where available, HLA class I and class II types were obtained from metadata supplied by the sample provider rather than from assay-based typing. Samples were obtained from the ongoing ImmuneRACE study (first 160 participants) and from roughly 1,300 subjects provided by 6 global collaborators. The prospective study material was composed of cDNA or gDNA derived from T cells, B-cell-depleted T cells, or PBMCs. Deeply sampled blood TCRbeta repertoires from subjects exposed to, actively infected with, or recovered from COVID-19 were included in the dataset. Nearly every sample came with metadata listing a de-identified subject ID, COVID-19 status, age in years and sex. Paper-wide results and their limitations: The quantity of clinical and demographic metadata differed by source and by participant and was supplied without curation.

CDR1 and CDR2, looked up from the germline V gene, are SGHTA and FQGTGA. From the cysteine up to the phenylalanine, the CDR3 has a length of 14 residues. The retained sequence is limited to the CDR3, 42 bases, with the frame set at the first base. The germline V end is reduced by 5 bases and the J end by 4 bases; junction bases left unmatched: 5. In Seattle, one collaborating source enrolled patients while the infection was active and tracked those patients longitudinally over the course of disease. Whole blood was collected in K2EDTA tubes by collaborating institutions according to the institutions' own protocols. For TCRbeta analysis, collaborator samples were shipped as frozen whole blood, as isolated PBMCs, or as DNA extracted from either sample type.

The receptor's source is a woman of 80 years or more with COVID-19, enrolled during active disease. The rearrangement joined TRBV7-3 to TRBJ1-1, with 9 central nucleotides matching TRBD1. The sequenced sample consisted of peripheral blood. The CDR3 has the sequence CASSPGTGSTEAFF. The base sequence is TGTGCCAGCAGCCCCGGGACAGGGAGCACTGAAGCTTTCTTT.